Listed below are T cell receptor beta chains from one sample, sequenced in a study of OX40 agonist ivuxolimab in advanced cancers. TCRdb keeps only in-frame clones here, not all; method: immunoSEQ multiplex PCR. The sample has 69,000 or so clones; roughly 85% are singletons. The specimen was CD4+ or CD8+ T cells sorted from blood, collected in a trial of the OX40 agonist ivuxolimab. The receptors here all came from an adult with an advanced solid tumor such as melanoma, head and neck, liver or kidney cancer. The CDR3 runs from the conserved cysteine through the conserved F or W. The D gene is left open where the match is weak. Clone sizes are given selectively: once, few, many, or a class where the clone is expanded.

TRBJ2-4	TRBV2	NA	NA	TGTGCCAGCAGTGAAACTCGGGGCCTTAAAAACATTCAGTACTTC	CASSETRGLKNIQYF
TRBJ2-5	TRBV30	TRBD1	NA	TGTGCCTGGAGTGTCGGGACAGGGGGCCCAGAGACCCAGTACTTC	CAWSVGTGGPETQYF
TRBJ1-1	TRBV7-9	NA	NA	TGTGCCAGCAGCTTCAGCCAAAGCACTGAAGCTTTCTTT	CASSFSQSTEAFF
TRBJ1-3	TRBV30	NA	NA	TGTGCCTGGGGGGTAGGGGCTGACACCATATATTTT	CAWGVGADTIYF
TRBJ1-1	TRBV28	NA	NA	TGTGCCAGCAGGACTATCGGGGGGCTTAGCACTGAAGCTTTCTTT	CASRTIGGLSTEAFF
TRBJ2-5	TRBV4-1	NA	NA	TGCGCCAGCAGCCAACTCGACGGGAGTCAAGAGACCCAGTACTTC	CASSQLDGSQETQYF
TRBJ2-2	TRBV6-6	NA	large	TGTGCCAGCAGCTATGCAGGGGCCGGGGAGCTGTTTTTT	CASSYAGAGELFF
TRBJ2-3	TRBV18	NA	NA	TGTGCCAGCTCACCGCTGGTGGGTAGCACAGATACGCAGTATTTT	CASSPLVGSTDTQYF
TRBJ1-1	TRBV13	TRBD1	NA	TGTGCCAGCAGAAGAGGGGGCGCGGACACTGAAGCTTTCTTT	CASRRGGADTEAFF
TRBJ1-1	TRBV6-4	NA	NA	TGTGCCAGCAAGGTTCAGGTTGGCTCGACTGAAGCTTTCTTT	CASKVQVGSTEAFF
TRBJ1-1	TRBV28	NA	few	TGTGCCAGCAGGGGGCGTAGGGGGACTGAAGCTTTCTTT	CASRGRRGTEAFF
TRBJ2-6	TRBV19	NA	NA	TGTGCCAGTAGTGCAGGGGTTTCTGGGGCCAACGTCCTGACTTTC	CASSAGVSGANVLTF
TRBJ1-5	TRBV6-6	NA	NA	TGTGCCAGCAGGGAGGGCAATCAGCCCCAGCATTTT	CASREGNQPQHF
TRBJ1-4	TRBV30	NA	NA	TGTGCCTGGAGTGTACTACACCGACGGCCAGAAAAACTGTTTTTT	CAWSVLHRRPEKLFF
TRBJ2-7	TRBV4-1	TRBD2	NA	TGCGCCAGCAGCCAAGATACTAGCGGGAGTATCTCATTCTACGAGCAGTACTTC	CASSQDTSGSISFYEQYF
TRBJ2-3	TRBV4-1	NA	NA	TGCGCCAGCAGCCAAGCTTGGGGAACAGATACGCAGTATTTT	CASSQAWGTDTQYF
TRBJ2-1	TRBV6-4	TRBD2	few	TGTGCCATTCCTAGCGGGGACAGTAGTGAGCAGTTCTTC	CAIPSGDSSEQFF
TRBJ2-2	TRBV5-1	TRBD2	once	TGCGCCAGCAGCTTGGCCGAGCGGGGGGCGAACACCGGGGAGCTGTTTTTT	CASSLAERGANTGELFF